The rows below give T cell receptor beta chains drawn from one sample of a study of T cells after yellow fever vaccination. TCRdb recomputed calls from the 5' RACE reads with MiXCR, one row per CDR3 protein. The sample has 450,000 to 650,000 distinct CDR3 sequences, roughly 14% seen once. The source material was PBMCs, sampled on the day of the yellow fever booster vaccination. The receptors were sampled from a man aged 25 to 40 who received the YFV17D yellow fever vaccine. Both conserved end residues are trimmed from each CDR3. Each record gives: CDR3 length, J gene, V gene, CDR3 protein.

len: 12; j_gene: TRBJ1-1; v_gene: TRBV5-4; CDR3aa: ASSSGGPNTEAF
len: 16; j_gene: TRBJ2-3; v_gene: TRBV12-3/TRBV12-4; CDR3aa: ASSSGTSGQKSTDTQY
len: 15; j_gene: TRBJ2-3; v_gene: TRBV29-1; CDR3aa: SVLGDRGLSSTDTQY
len: 12; j_gene: TRBJ2-1; v_gene: TRBV20-1; CDR3aa: SARVTGAYNEQF
len: 11; j_gene: TRBJ2-3; v_gene: TRBV29-1; CDR3aa: SVLVVLSNTQY
len: 13; j_gene: TRBJ2-1; v_gene: TRBV12-3/TRBV12-4; CDR3aa: ASRILAGVYNEQF
len: 10; j_gene: TRBJ2-2; v_gene: TRBV7-9; CDR3aa: ARKTSGGELF
len: 12; j_gene: TRBJ2-7; v_gene: TRBV5-1; CDR3aa: ASSSLDGAGEQY
len: 13; j_gene: TRBJ2-3; v_gene: TRBV5-1; CDR3aa: ASSSGDTYTDTQY
len: 11; j_gene: TRBJ2-7; v_gene: TRBV20-1; CDR3aa: SAHRGSSYEQY
len: 15; j_gene: TRBJ2-7; v_gene: TRBV7-2; CDR3aa: ASSLAGGLALSYEQY
len: 12; j_gene: TRBJ2-7; v_gene: TRBV5-1; CDR3aa: ASSLEWSSEEQY
len: 14; j_gene: TRBJ2-1; v_gene: TRBV20-1; CDR3aa: SACEATGESYNEQF
len: 13; j_gene: TRBJ2-3; v_gene: TRBV11-2; CDR3aa: ASSLGGSDGDTQY
len: 12; j_gene: TRBJ2-7; v_gene: TRBV7-2; CDR3aa: ASSLAGQTYEQY
len: 15; j_gene: TRBJ2-1; v_gene: TRBV5-1; CDR3aa: ASSPQSGRGGWNEQF
len: 12; j_gene: TRBJ2-1; v_gene: TRBV25-1; CDR3aa: ASSPGAGYNEQF
len: 13; j_gene: TRBJ2-7; v_gene: TRBV5-5; CDR3aa: ASSSSRGRGYEQY
len: 11; j_gene: TRBJ1-2; v_gene: TRBV4-2; CDR3aa: ASSQTGDYGYT
len: 14; j_gene: TRBJ2-1; v_gene: TRBV20-1; CDR3aa: SSERESGRSINEQF
len: 17; j_gene: TRBJ2-5; v_gene: TRBV4-2; CDR3aa: ASSQDPPEWGAPGETQY
len: 12; j_gene: TRBJ2-1; v_gene: TRBV30; CDR3aa: AWIDRSSYNEQF
len: 15; j_gene: TRBJ2-5; v_gene: TRBV27; CDR3aa: ASSLSSGGPLTETQY
len: 12; j_gene: TRBJ2-1; v_gene: TRBV7-2; CDR3aa: ASSFVSSGNEQF
len: 11; j_gene: TRBJ2-1; v_gene: TRBV10-3; CDR3aa: AIRDPSYNEQF
len: 14; j_gene: TRBJ2-5; v_gene: TRBV7-3; CDR3aa: ASSPGIAGHQETQY
len: 15; j_gene: TRBJ2-7; v_gene: TRBV12-3/TRBV12-4; CDR3aa: ASSSRDGLAGQDEQY
len: 13; j_gene: TRBJ2-1; v_gene: TRBV10-3; CDR3aa: AISESVTGVNEQF
len: 11; j_gene: TRBJ1-1; v_gene: TRBV5-5; CDR3aa: ASSLTGKTEAF
len: 14; j_gene: TRBJ2-3; v_gene: TRBV7-2; CDR3aa: ASTHRPGGSWGTQY
len: 10; j_gene: TRBJ2-4; v_gene: TRBV7-3; CDR3aa: ASSTGGDIQY
len: 12; j_gene: TRBJ2-3; v_gene: TRBV10-3; CDR3aa: AISVGGREDTQY
len: 15; j_gene: TRBJ2-2; v_gene: TRBV7-2; CDR3aa: ASSQSAGTGRTGELF
len: 14; j_gene: TRBJ1-4; v_gene: TRBV7-9; CDR3aa: ASSSGAKGLSEKLF
len: 15; j_gene: TRBJ2-1; v_gene: TRBV7-2; CDR3aa: ASSNTGNSRSYNEQF
len: 16; j_gene: TRBJ2-7; v_gene: TRBV11-1; CDR3aa: ASSLVFGVGKATYEQY
len: 13; j_gene: TRBJ2-1; v_gene: TRBV6-1; CDR3aa: ASSPTSHSYNEQF
len: 12; j_gene: TRBJ2-6; v_gene: TRBV28; CDR3aa: ASLTSLQANVLT
len: 10; j_gene: TRBJ2-5; v_gene: TRBV29-1; CDR3aa: SVGGYQETQY
len: 12; j_gene: TRBJ2-3; v_gene: TRBV28; CDR3aa: ASSVQDSTDTQY
len: 12; j_gene: TRBJ1-5; v_gene: TRBV6-2/TRBV6-3; CDR3aa: ATRRQGGNQPQH
len: 15; j_gene: TRBJ2-3; v_gene: TRBV6-5; CDR3aa: ASSYSIVSGAADTQY
len: 14; j_gene: TRBJ2-5; v_gene: TRBV12-3/TRBV12-4; CDR3aa: ASTDSGRTIGETQY
len: 14; j_gene: TRBJ1-5; v_gene: TRBV7-8; CDR3aa: ASSLGRQGDNQPQH
len: 14; j_gene: TRBJ2-3; v_gene: TRBV7-8; CDR3aa: ASSKPGLAGIDTQY
len: 11; j_gene: TRBJ2-6; v_gene: TRBV7-2; CDR3aa: ASSIYGANVLT
len: 10; j_gene: TRBJ2-5; v_gene: TRBV3-1; CDR3aa: ASSQVVETQY
len: 14; j_gene: TRBJ2-7; v_gene: TRBV7-2; CDR3aa: ASSLEVTGGWREQY
len: 10; j_gene: TRBJ2-7; v_gene: TRBV11-2; CDR3aa: ASSIARYEQY
len: 11; j_gene: TRBJ1-2; v_gene: TRBV29-1; CDR3aa: SARSASNYGYT
len: 10; j_gene: TRBJ2-1; v_gene: TRBV7-9; CDR3aa: ASSLIVNEQF
len: 13; j_gene: TRBJ2-1; v_gene: TRBV7-2; CDR3aa: ASSSLGGMDNEQF
len: 12; j_gene: TRBJ2-1; v_gene: TRBV5-1; CDR3aa: ASSPGTEYNEQF
len: 11; j_gene: TRBJ1-1; v_gene: TRBV6-6; CDR3aa: ASSYIRLGEAF
len: 11; j_gene: TRBJ2-7; v_gene: TRBV6-5; CDR3aa: ASSYSLTYEQY